The clone carrying this T cell receptor (beta chain) came up many times. What it binds is not known. This sample is part of a study of molecular identifiers for immune sequencing clone quantification. Study-level results: Detection of one spiked Jurkat cell's TCR RNA reportedly worked in 1 million or so naive cells.

Looked up from germline, CDR1 is LGHNA and CDR2 is YSLEER. Trimming removed 0 bases from V and 2 bases from J, with 14 bases in between. The CDR3 sequence is 16 residues long. TCRdb re-analysed the PCR reads in MiXCR, keeping a single row per CDR3 protein. The sample contains approximately 550,000 distinct CDR3 sequences, about a quarter of which appear only once. The sequence was obtained from a human donor in good health. Some libraries in this study had Jurkat cell RNA spiked in. The sequenced material came from naive CD8+ T cells from blood, with Jurkat cell RNA spiked in. The sample's subset: FACS-sorted CD8+CD4-CCR7+CD45RA+ naive T cells. This chain joins TRBV4-3 and TRBJ2-7, with D unresolved. As DNA, the CDR3 is TGCGCCAGCAGCCAAGATTGGCTGGTAGGGACCTACGAGCAGTACTTC. Translated, it gives CASSQDWLVGTYEQYF.